This T cell receptor beta chain was observed in a study of blood T cell repertoires in COVID-19. The germline V and J ends were trimmed by 4 bases and 1 base, with 11 bases remaining between them. This CDR3 has 15 amino acids. Germline V gene lookup returns CDR1 KGHSH and CDR2 LQKENI. Measured with immunoSEQ multiplex PCR; TCRdb has only the in-frame clones, and not every one. The repertoire holds about 300,000 clones, with 85% to 90% as singletons. This sequence was found in a woman between 18 and 29 years old with acute COVID-19. The sequenced sample was PBMCs or T cells enriched from blood (not recorded which). The genes are TRBV18 and TRBJ1-5; possibly TRBD1 for D (6 bases). CDR3 sequence reads: CASSLTGLSNQPQHF. CDR3 bases: TGTGCCAGCTCACTCACAGGGTTAAGCAATCAGCCCCAGCATTTT.